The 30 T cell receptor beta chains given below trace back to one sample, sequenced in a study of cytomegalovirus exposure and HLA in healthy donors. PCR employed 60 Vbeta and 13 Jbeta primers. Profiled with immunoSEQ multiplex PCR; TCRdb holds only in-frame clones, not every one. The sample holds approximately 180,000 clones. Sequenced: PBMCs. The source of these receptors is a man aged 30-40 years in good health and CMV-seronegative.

The CDR3 nucleotides are TGTGCCACCGGGGACAGGGTGGATTCACCCCTCCACTTT. As protein: CATGDRVDSPLHF. The chain combines TRBV6-1 with TRBJ1-6, with TRBD1 identical over 9 bases. Germline CDR1 is MNHNS and CDR2 is SASEGT. The CDR3 totals 13 residues. V gave up 10 bases and J gave up 8 bases; unmatched junction bases: 6.

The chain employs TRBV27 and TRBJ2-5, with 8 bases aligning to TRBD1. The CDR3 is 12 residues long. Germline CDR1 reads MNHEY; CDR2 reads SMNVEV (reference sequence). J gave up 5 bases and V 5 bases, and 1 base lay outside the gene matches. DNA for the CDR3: TGTGCCAGCAGTCACAGGGGGGAGACCCAGTACTTC. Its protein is CASSHRGETQYF.

The CDR3 spells CASSQDQGPQHF. CDR3 coding DNA: TGCGCCAGCAGCCAAGACCAGGGGCCCCAGCATTTT. The rearrangement uses TRBV4-1 and TRBJ1-5; D possibly corresponds to TRBD1 (5 bases). This CDR3 is built from 12 residues. The germline V gene has CDR1 MGHRA and CDR2 YSYEKL. V lost 0 bases, J lost 9 bases, and 6 bases lay in between.

The CDR3 reads CASKESGIPEAFF. Here the CDR3 DNA reads TGTGCCAGTAAGGAGTCAGGGATTCCTGAAGCTTTCTTT. The chain links TRBV19 to TRBJ1-1; tentatively, D is TRBD1 (5 bases). The CDR3 is 13 residues long. The germline V gene encodes CDR1 LNHDA and CDR2 SQIVND (reference sequence). Trimming stripped 7 bases from V and 6 bases from J, with 15 bases between.

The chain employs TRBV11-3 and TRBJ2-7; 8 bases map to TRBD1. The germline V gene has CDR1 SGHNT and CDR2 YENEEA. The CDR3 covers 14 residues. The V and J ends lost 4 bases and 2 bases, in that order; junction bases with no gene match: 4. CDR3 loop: CASSSGQAPYEQYF. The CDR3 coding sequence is TGTGCCAGCAGCTCGGGACAGGCCCCCTACGAGCAGTACTTC.

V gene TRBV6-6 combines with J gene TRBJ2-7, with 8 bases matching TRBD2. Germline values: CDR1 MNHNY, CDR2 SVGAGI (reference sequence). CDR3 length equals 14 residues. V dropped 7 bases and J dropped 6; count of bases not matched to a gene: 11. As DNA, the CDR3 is TGTGCCAGCACCCCAAGGACTAGCTTGAGCGAGCAGTACTTC. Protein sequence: CASTPRTSLSEQYF.

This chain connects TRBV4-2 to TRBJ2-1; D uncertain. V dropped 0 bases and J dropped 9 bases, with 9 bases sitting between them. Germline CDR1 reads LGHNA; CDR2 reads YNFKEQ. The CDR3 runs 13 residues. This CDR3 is CASSQDWHTEQFF. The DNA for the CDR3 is TGTGCCAGCAGCCAAGACTGGCACACTGAGCAGTTCTTC.

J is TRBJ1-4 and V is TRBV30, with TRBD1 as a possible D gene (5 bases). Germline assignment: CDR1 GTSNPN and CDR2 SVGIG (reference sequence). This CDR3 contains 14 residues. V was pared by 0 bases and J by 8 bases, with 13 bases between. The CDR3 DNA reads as TGTGCCTGGAGTGTAAGTGGACACAGAGAAAAACTGTTTTTT. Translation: CAWSVSGHREKLFF.

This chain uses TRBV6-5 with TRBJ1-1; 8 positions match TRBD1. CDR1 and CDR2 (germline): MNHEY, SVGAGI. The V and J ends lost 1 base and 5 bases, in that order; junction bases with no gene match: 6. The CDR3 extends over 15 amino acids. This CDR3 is CASSYWGTGGTEAFF. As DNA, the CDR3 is TGTGCCAGCAGTTACTGGGGAACAGGGGGGACTGAAGCTTTCTTT.

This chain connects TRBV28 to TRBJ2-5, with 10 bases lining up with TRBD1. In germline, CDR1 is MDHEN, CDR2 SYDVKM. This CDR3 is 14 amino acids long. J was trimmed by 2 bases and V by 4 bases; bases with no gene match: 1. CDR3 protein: CASSWDRGQETQYF. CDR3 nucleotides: TGTGCCAGCAGTTGGGACAGGGGACAAGAGACCCAGTACTTC.

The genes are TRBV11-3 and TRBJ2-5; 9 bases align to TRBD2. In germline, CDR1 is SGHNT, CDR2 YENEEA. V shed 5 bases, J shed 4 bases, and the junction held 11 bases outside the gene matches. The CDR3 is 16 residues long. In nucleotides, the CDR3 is TGTGCCAGCAGCCACCGGGGGCAAGCGGGAGGAGAGACCCAGTACTTC. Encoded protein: CASSHRGQAGGETQYF.

The CDR3 here is CASSQPVGGHPYEQYF. The CDR3 DNA follows: TGTGCCAGCAGCCAACCCGTTGGCGGCCACCCCTACGAGCAGTACTTC. V is TRBV16 and J is TRBJ2-7; D is undetermined. The CDR3 contains 16 residues. Trimming took 2 bases from V and 2 from J, leaving 16 bases between them. Germline V gene lookup returns CDR1 KGHSY and CDR2 FQNENV.

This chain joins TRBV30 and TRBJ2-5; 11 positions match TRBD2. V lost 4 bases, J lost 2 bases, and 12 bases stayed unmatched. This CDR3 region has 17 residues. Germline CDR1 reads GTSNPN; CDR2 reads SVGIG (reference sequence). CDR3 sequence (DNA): TGTGCCTGGAAGGGGGCTAGCGGGAGGCGGGGACAAGAGACCCAGTACTTC. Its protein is CAWKGASGRRGQETQYF.

DNA of the CDR3: TGTGCCAGCAGCCAGCGGTCGGGGGGGGAGCAGTATTTT. Translation: CASSQRSGGEQYF. This sequence joins TRBV4-2 and TRBJ2-3, with 8 bases lining up with TRBD2. Germline V lookup: CDR1 LGHNA, CDR2 YNFKEQ. The V gene end was trimmed by 3 bases and the J gene end by 11 bases; junction bases not matched to a gene: 7. This CDR3 has 13 amino acids.

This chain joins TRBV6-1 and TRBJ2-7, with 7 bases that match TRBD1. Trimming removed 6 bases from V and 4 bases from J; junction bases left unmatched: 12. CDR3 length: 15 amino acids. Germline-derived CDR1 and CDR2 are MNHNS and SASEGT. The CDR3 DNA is TGTGCCAGCAGCGGGACAGTTGGGGCCGGTTACGAGCAGTACTTC. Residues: CASSGTVGAGYEQYF.

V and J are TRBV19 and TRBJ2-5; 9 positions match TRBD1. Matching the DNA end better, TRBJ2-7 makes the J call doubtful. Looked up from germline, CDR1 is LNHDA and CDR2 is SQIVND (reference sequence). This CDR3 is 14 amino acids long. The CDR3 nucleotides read TGTGCCAGTAGTCTACAGGGGGCCCGACGCGAGCAGTACTTC. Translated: CASSLQGARREQYF.

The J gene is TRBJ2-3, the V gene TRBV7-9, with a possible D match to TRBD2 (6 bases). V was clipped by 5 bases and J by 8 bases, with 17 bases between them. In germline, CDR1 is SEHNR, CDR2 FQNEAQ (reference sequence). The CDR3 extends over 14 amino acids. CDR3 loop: CASSPDGGVGTQYF. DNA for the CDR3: TGTGCCAGCAGCCCCGACGGAGGGGTGGGTACGCAGTATTTT.

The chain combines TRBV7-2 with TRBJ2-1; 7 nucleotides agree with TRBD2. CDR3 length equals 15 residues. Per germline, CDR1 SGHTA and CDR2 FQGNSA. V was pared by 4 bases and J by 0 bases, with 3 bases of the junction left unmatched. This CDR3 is CASSSSGLSYNEQFF. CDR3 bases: TGTGCCAGCAGCTCTAGCGGACTCTCCTACAATGAGCAGTTCTTC.

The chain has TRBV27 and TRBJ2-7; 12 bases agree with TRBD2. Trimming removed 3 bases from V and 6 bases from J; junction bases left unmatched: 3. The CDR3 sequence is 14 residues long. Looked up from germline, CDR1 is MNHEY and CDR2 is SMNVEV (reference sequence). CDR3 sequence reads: CASSLTSGGLEQYF. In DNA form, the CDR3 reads TGTGCCAGCAGTTTGACTAGCGGGGGTCTCGAGCAGTACTTC.

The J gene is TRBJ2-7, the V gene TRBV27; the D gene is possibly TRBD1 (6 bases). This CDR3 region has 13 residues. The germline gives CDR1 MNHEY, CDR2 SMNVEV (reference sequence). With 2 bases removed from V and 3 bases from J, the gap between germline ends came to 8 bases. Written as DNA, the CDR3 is TGTGCCAGCAGTTTAGGACAGTACTACGAGCAGTACTTC. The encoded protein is CASSLGQYYEQYF.

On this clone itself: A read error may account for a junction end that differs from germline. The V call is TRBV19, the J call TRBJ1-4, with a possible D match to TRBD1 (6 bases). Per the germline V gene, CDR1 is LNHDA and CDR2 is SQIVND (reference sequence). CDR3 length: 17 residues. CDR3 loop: CASSSGQFLLTNEKLLF. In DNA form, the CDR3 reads TGTGCCAGTAGCTCCGGACAGTTTCTATTAACTAATGAAAAACTGCTTTTT.

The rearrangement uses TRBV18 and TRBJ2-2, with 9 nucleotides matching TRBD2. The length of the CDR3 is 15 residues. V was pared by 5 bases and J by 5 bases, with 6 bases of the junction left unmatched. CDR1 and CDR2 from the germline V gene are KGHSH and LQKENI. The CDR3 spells CASSAGGPRTGELFF. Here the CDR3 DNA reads TGTGCCAGCTCAGCGGGAGGGCCGCGTACCGGGGAGCTGTTTTTT.

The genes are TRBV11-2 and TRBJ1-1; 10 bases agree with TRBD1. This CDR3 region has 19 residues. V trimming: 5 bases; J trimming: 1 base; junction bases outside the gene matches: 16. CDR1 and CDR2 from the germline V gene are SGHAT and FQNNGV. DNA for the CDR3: TGTGCCAGCAGCCTCTATACGGGGACAGGGGATTTGCGGAACACTGAAGCTTTCTTT. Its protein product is CASSLYTGTGDLRNTEAFF.

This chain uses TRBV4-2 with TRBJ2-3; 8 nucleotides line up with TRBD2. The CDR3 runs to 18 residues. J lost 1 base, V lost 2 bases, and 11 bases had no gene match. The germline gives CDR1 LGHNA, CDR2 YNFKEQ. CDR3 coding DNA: TGTGCCAGCAGCCAACCAACCCCCGGGGGGGCCGGCACAGATACGCAGTATTTT. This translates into CASSQPTPGGAGTDTQYF.

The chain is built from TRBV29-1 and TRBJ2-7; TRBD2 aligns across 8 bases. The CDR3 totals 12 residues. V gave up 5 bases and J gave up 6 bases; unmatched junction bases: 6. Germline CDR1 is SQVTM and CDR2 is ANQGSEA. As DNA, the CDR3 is TGCAGCGTTAAGGGACTAGAAATCGAGCAGTACTTC. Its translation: CSVKGLEIEQYF.

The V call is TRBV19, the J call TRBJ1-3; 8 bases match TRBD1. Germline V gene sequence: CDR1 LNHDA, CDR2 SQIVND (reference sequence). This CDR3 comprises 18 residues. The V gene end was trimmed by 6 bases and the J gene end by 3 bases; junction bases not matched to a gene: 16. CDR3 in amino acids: CASSFEPESTGGGNTIYF. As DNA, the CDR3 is TGTGCCAGTAGCTTCGAGCCGGAGTCTACAGGGGGTGGAAACACCATATATTTT.

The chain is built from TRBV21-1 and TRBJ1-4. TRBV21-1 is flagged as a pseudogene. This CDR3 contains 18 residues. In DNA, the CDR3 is TGTGCCAGCAGCAAAGTCACGGGGGAGAGCGCAACTAATGAAAAACTGTTTTTT. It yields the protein CASSKVTGESATNEKLFF.

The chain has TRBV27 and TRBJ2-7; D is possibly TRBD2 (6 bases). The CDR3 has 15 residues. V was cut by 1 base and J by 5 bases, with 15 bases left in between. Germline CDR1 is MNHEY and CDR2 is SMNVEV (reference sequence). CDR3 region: CASSLLAQRVDEQYF. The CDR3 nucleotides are TGTGCCAGCAGTTTATTGGCACAGCGGGTGGACGAGCAGTACTTC.

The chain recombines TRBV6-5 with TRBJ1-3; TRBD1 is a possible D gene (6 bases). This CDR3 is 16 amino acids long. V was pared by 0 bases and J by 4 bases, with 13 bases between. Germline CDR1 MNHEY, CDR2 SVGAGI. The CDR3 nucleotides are TGTGCCAGCAGTTACTCGGATAAGAGGGGGGGAAACACCATATATTTT. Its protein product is CASSYSDKRGGNTIYF.

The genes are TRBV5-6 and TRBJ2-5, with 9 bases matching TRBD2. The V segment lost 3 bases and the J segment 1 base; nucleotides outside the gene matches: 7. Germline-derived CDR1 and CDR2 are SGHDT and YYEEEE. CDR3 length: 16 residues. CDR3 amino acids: CASSSPRLAAQETQYF. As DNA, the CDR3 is TGTGCCAGCAGCTCGCCGAGACTAGCGGCCCAAGAGACCCAGTACTTC.